This TCR beta chain comes out of a study of CD8+ T cells in alopecia areata listed by TCRdb under 2018. Regarding the research as a whole: Treated patients were enrolled in an open-label pilot trial of oral tofacitinib at 5 to 10 mg twice daily for moderate-to-severe alopecia areata. Clonality in the scalp was compared among normal scalp (n=4), patchy alopecia areata scalp (n=8), and alopecia totalis/universalis scalp (n=8). Tofacitinib-treated patients had biopsies at baseline and at 4 and 24 weeks of treatment, with a later scalp biopsy in several patients. immunoSEQ multiplex PCR using 35 Vbeta forward primers and 13 Jbeta reverse primers was used to amplify TCRbeta CDR3 regions. High-throughput TCRbeta sequencing was used to examine T cell clonal expansion in alopecia areata in both the C3H/HeJ mouse model and human patients. Patients received tofacitinib for 6 to 18 months and were then followed off drug for 6 months to check for delayed response and recurrence. Disease severity in treated patients was measured with the SALT score, which quantifies the percentage of affected scalp surface area. On the human side, TCRbeta sequencing was run on scalp tissue and on sorted CD4+ and CD8+ peripheral blood T cells from healthy controls and from alopecia areata patients with either patchy or totalis/universalis disease. RNA came from the PAXgene miRNA kit for fixed scalp, the miRNeasy kit for PBMCs, and the RNeasy kit for mouse skin. On the study overall, not on this receptor specifically: Many expanded lesional clones were found to persist in scalp and blood during tofacitinib treatment, and relapse after treatment cessation may be partly explained by this persistence. TCR sequences shared between patients were less clear than in mice, possibly partly because of HLA diversity in the patient population. Scalp clonality and the number of expanded CD8+ clones among the top 100 scalp clones were significantly decreased by tofacitinib. Because the treated cohort was small and included a single nonresponder, larger studies are needed to assess links between baseline CD8+ expansion and response. Compared with normal scalp, lesional scalp had higher clonality and more expanded CD8+ clones, particularly in alopecia totalis/universalis, a pattern that suggests antigenic drive. Scalp TCR repertoire analysis is complicated because resident alphabeta T cells in normal human skin are also sequenced, whereas mouse skin is dominated by gammadelta T cells.

The library was produced with the immunoSEQ multiplex PCR assay. To provide template for TCR sequencing, every sample had RNA extracted and reverse transcribed into cDNA. SuperScript III was used for first-strand cDNA synthesis, primed with a 2:1 mix of oligo-dT and random hexamers. Amplification bias was assessed with a synthetic immune receptor repertoire, and residual bias was removed computationally. The published analysis was carried out like this. Raw reads were preprocessed for error removal, and CDR3 was defined according to IMGT conventions as running from the conserved cysteine to phenylalanine. Clonality was calculated as 1 minus Shannon entropy normalized by log2 of the number of productive unique TCRs. Whether scalp clones were CD4 or CD8 was inferred by matching scalp TCRbeta sequences against CD4 and CD8 repertoires sorted from blood. Drawn from immuneACCESS, this table holds only the in-frame rearrangements with V and J called that TCRdb kept. Clones are partly lost; checked studies trace under half to an unresolved V gene and leave the rest unexplained. From that table come the V and J calls and clone size; the DNA was used to work out D and trimming. Here the sample has about 170,000 clones; roughly 60% occur a single time. 16% of the sample rests with the top ten.

Reading from cysteine to phenylalanine, the CDR3 counts 14 amino acids. Only CDR3 DNA remains: 42 bases, in frame from the first base. V was cut back by 6 bases and J by 2 bases, leaving a gap of 11 bases between them. For CDR1 and CDR2, the germline V gene lists SGHTA and FQGNSA. This sample's treatment or condition label indicates: oral pan-JAK inhibitor, 5-10 mg twice daily. Peripheral blood and lesional scalp punch biopsies were obtained from patients with alopecia areata. PBMCs were separated by density centrifugation and stained for CD3, CD4 and CD8, after which CD4+ and CD8+ T cells were sorted on a FACSAria. This clone turned up a few times. Which antigen it targets is not known. Nothing much larger sits one base from this clone, and base qualities are not available.

This clonotype was obtained from a human donor with alopecia areata. The chain is made from TRBV7-2 and TRBJ1-5, with no D gene named confidently. Sequenced material: CD4+ T cells sorted from blood, taken at week 56, from a patient treated with tofacitinib. The encoded CDR3 is CASSQTRGNQPQHF. Here is the DNA: TGTGCCAGCAGTCAGACTAGAGGCAATCAGCCCCAGCATTTT. Supplemented by the reference TRBV7-2 and TRBJ1-5 proteins around the CDR3, the complete variable domain is GAGVSQSPSNKVTEKGKDVELRCDPISGHTALYWYRQSLGQGLEFLIYFQGNSAPDKSGLPSDRFSAERTGGSVSTLTIQRTQQEDSAVYLCASSQTRGNQPQHFGDGTRLSIL.